The 22 T cell receptor beta chains below come from one sample, sequenced in a study of cytomegalovirus exposure and HLA in healthy donors. The PCR was carried out with 60 Vbeta primers and 13 Jbeta primers. Here immunoSEQ multiplex PCR was the method, and the copy in TCRdb shows in-frame clones only, minus some. Its table lists over 150,000 clones. Sequencing was carried out using PBMCs. The receptors shown here come from a boy aged 5-17 years in good health and CMV-seronegative.

This chain uses TRBV2 with TRBJ1-5; weak D call: TRBD1 (5 bases). In germline, CDR1 is SNHLY, CDR2 FYNNEI. The CDR3 consists of 13 residues. Trimming took 7 bases from V and 3 from J, leaving 10 bases between them. The chain's CDR3 is CASKAGSNQPQHF. The CDR3 region has the DNA TGTGCCAGCAAGGCAGGGTCCAATCAGCCCCAGCATTTT.

The V call is TRBV5-6, the J call TRBJ2-3; TRBD2 matches at 9 bases. In germline, CDR1 is SGHDT, CDR2 YYEEEE. The CDR3 extends over 17 amino acids. With V trimmed by 0 bases and J by 5 bases, 10 bases remained unmatched. CDR3 nucleotides: TGTGCCAGCAGCTTGGCCACCGCGGGGGGGCTAGGAGATACGCAGTATTTT. Translated, it gives CASSLATAGGLGDTQYF.

The rearrangement links TRBV7-9 to TRBJ2-5, with 12 nucleotides matching TRBD1. The J call may be incorrect, as the DNA end agrees better with TRBJ2-7. The CDR3 extends over 17 amino acids. Germline CDR1 is SEHNR and CDR2 is FQNEAQ (reference sequence). The CDR3: CASSSQQLGTGGHEQYF. In nucleotides, the CDR3 is TGTGCCAGCAGCTCCCAGCAACTCGGGACAGGGGGCCACGAGCAGTACTTC.

A remark on this clone: The junction shows a germline mismatch at one end, possibly a read error. The identical CDR3 is also encoded by other nucleotide sequences in the sample. The chain employs TRBV7-9 and TRBJ1-1, with TRBD1 as a possible D gene (6 bases). From germline, CDR1 is SEHNR and CDR2 FQNEAQ (reference sequence). The CDR3 loop spans 13 amino acids. The CDR3 spells CASTPPGGTEAFF. In DNA form, the CDR3 reads TGTGCCAGCACCCCCCCGGGGGGCACTGAGGCTTTCTTT.

The CDR3 protein is CASSLGVSGNTIYF. The DNA for the CDR3 is TGTGCCAGCAGTTTAGGGGTTTCCGGAAACACCATATATTTT. The rearrangement links TRBV2 to TRBJ1-3, with a possible D match to TRBD1 (5 bases). The germline V gene has CDR1 SNHLY and CDR2 FYNNEI. CDR3 length: 14 residues. Trimming took 5 bases from V and 4 from J, leaving 12 bases between them.

The rearrangement uses TRBV13 and TRBJ2-7; 7 bases map to TRBD1. This CDR3 comprises 14 residues. V gave up 3 bases and J gave up 5 bases; unmatched junction bases: 7. Germline CDR1 and CDR2: PRHDT and FYEKMQ (reference sequence). The CDR3 reads CASSFLTGDNEQYF. CDR3 in DNA: TGTGCCAGCAGCTTTTTAACAGGGGACAACGAGCAGTACTTC.

Worth noting for this clone: The same CDR3 also results from other DNA sequences found in this sample. The chain is built from TRBV7-2 and TRBJ1-2, with 7 bases that match TRBD1. The germline V gene encodes CDR1 SGHTA and CDR2 FQGNSA. The CDR3 covers 14 residues. The V segment lost 1 base and the J segment 5 bases; nucleotides outside the gene matches: 4. The CDR3 DNA is TGTGCCAGCAGCTTAGAAACAGGGGAGTATGGCTACACCTTC. Translating it yields CASSLETGEYGYTF.

V is TRBV4-1 and J is TRBJ1-1, with D possibly being TRBD1 (5 bases). CDR1 is MGHRA and CDR2 is YSYEKL in the germline V gene. The CDR3 is made up of 16 amino acids. Trimming shortened V by 0 bases and J by 5 bases, and 16 bases separated the two germline ends. CDR3 in DNA: TGCGCCAGCAGCCAAGATGGGAGGGGCGTAGGGACTGAAGCTTTCTTT. Protein product: CASSQDGRGVGTEAFF.

This chain uses TRBV6-1 with TRBJ2-7, with 7 bases aligning to TRBD2. V lost 6 bases to trimming and J lost 7 bases; unmatched junction nucleotides: 3. Germline V gene sequence: CDR1 MNHNS, CDR2 SASEGT. The CDR3 has 11 residues. The CDR3 region is CASRAGGEQYF. The CDR3 DNA reads as TGTGCCAGCAGGGCCGGGGGGGAGCAGTACTTC.

The chain carries TRBV7-2 and TRBJ2-3; 13 positions agree with TRBD2. The CDR3 runs 17 residues. The ends lost 4 bases at V and 6 bases at J; junction bases unmatched: 10. In germline, CDR1 is SGHTA, CDR2 FQGNSA. CDR3 in amino acids: CASSSPRLAGGPDTQYF. CDR3 DNA: TGTGCCAGCAGCTCGCCACGACTAGCGGGGGGCCCGGATACGCAGTATTTT.

This chain links TRBV14 with TRBJ2-2; 7 nucleotides align to TRBD2. The trim removed 4 bases at V and 5 bases at J, leaving 7 bases unmatched. CDR1 and CDR2 from the germline V gene are SGHDN and FVKESK. The CDR3 consists of 15 residues. This CDR3 reads CASSPDRGVTGELFF. The CDR3 nucleotides are TGTGCCAGCAGCCCCGATCGGGGGGTAACCGGGGAGCTGTTTTTT.

This chain links TRBV30 with TRBJ2-1; D unresolved. The CDR3 has 11 amino acids. Germline V gene lookup returns CDR1 GTSNPN and CDR2 SVGIG (reference sequence). The germline V and J ends were trimmed by 1 base and 7 bases, with 5 bases remaining between them. This chain's CDR3 is CAWSALNEQFF. DNA of the CDR3: TGTGCCTGGAGTGCACTAAATGAGCAGTTCTTC.

The chain recombines TRBV11-2 with TRBJ1-2; unclear D gene. The length of the CDR3 is 12 residues. V shed 1 base and J shed 8 bases, with 8 bases lying between them. Germline loops: CDR1 SGHAT, CDR2 FQNNGV. DNA of the CDR3: TGTGCCAGCAGCTTAGTAAAGGAGGGCTACACCTTC. Its protein product is CASSLVKEGYTF.

V usage is TRBV15 and J usage is TRBJ2-2, with a weak D call TRBD2 (5 bases). V lost 0 bases to trimming and J lost 11 bases, with 13 bases between them. This CDR3 has 14 residues. CDR1 and CDR2 (germline): LNHNV, YYDKDF (reference sequence). This CDR3 is CATSRDRKRSELFF. CDR3 DNA sequence: TGTGCCACCAGCAGAGATAGGAAGCGGTCCGAGCTGTTTTTT.

V and J are TRBV5-8 and TRBJ2-1; D remains ambiguous. V lost 0 bases and J 4 bases, leaving 5 bases between the germline ends. In germline, CDR1 is SGHTS, CDR2 YDEGEE. The CDR3 runs to 13 residues. The CDR3 sequence is CASSLVQYNEQFF. The CDR3, as DNA: TGTGCCAGCAGCTTGGTGCAGTACAATGAGCAGTTCTTC. Full variable domain (outside the CDR3, taken from reference TRBV5-8 and TRBJ2-1): EAGVTQSPTHLIKTRGQQATLRCSPISGHTSVYWYQQALGLGLQFLLWYDEGEERNRGNFPPRFSGRQFPNYSSELNVNALELEDSALYLCASSLVQYNEQFFGPGTRLTVL.

The chain is built from TRBV18 and TRBJ2-1, with D hard to call. CDR1 is KGHSH, CDR2 LQKENI, per germline. The V gene lost 3 bases and the J gene lost 5 bases, with 8 bases spanning the gap. The CDR3 runs to 13 residues. The DNA for the CDR3 is TGTGCCAGCTCACCGTCACAGAACAATGAGCAGTTCTTC. It yields the protein CASSPSQNNEQFF.

The rearrangement joins TRBV6-5 to TRBJ1-2; 7 nucleotides match TRBD1. This CDR3 has 15 residues. CDR1 is MNHEY and CDR2 is SVGAGI in the germline V gene. Unmatched junction bases numbered 9, after V lost 6 bases and J lost 2 bases. This CDR3 is CASRVSEGANYGYTF. CDR3 sequence (DNA): TGTGCCAGCAGAGTGAGCGAGGGGGCGAACTATGGCTACACCTTC.

V is TRBV6-5 and J is TRBJ2-7, with D tentatively TRBD1 (6 bases). Trimming stripped 8 bases from V and 0 bases from J, with 14 bases between. The CDR3 is made up of 14 amino acids. Germline V CDR1 and CDR2: MNHEY, SVGAGI. This chain's CDR3 is CASGSDRSSYEQYF. DNA of the CDR3: TGTGCCAGCGGGTCCGACAGGTCCTCCTACGAGCAGTACTTC.

The V and J genes are TRBV19 and TRBJ2-3; 8 nucleotides agree with TRBD1. Germline V gene sequence: CDR1 LNHDA, CDR2 SQIVND (reference sequence). Losses at the gene ends were 0 bases for V and 7 bases for J; bases not matched to a gene: 18. The CDR3 runs to 19 residues. CDR3 loop: CASSIDQVTGQGFSYTQYF. CDR3 nucleotides: TGTGCCAGTAGTATAGATCAGGTAACAGGACAGGGATTTTCCTATACGCAGTATTTT.

The chain uses TRBV14 and TRBJ1-3, with D unresolved. V was clipped by 4 bases and J by 0 bases, with 16 bases between them. The CDR3 is 17 amino acids. The germline gives CDR1 SGHDN, CDR2 FVKESK. DNA of the CDR3: TGTGCCAGCAGCCGATTCCTTGACGGGAGCTCTGGAAACACCATATATTTT. It codes for CASSRFLDGSSGNTIYF.

The chain has TRBV7-2 and TRBJ2-5, with 8 nucleotides matching TRBD2. This CDR3 is built from 14 residues. Germline V gene sequence: CDR1 SGHTA, CDR2 FQGNSA. V dropped 0 bases and J dropped 3; count of bases not matched to a gene: 0. CDR3 amino acids: CASSLARGEETQYF. The DNA of the CDR3 is TGTGCCAGCAGCTTAGCGCGGGGGGAAGAGACCCAGTACTTC.

The chain couples TRBV2 to TRBJ1-2, with TRBD1 identical over 7 bases. The length of the CDR3 is 17 residues. Per germline, CDR1 SNHLY and CDR2 FYNNEI. With V trimmed by 6 bases and J by 7 bases, 20 bases remained unmatched. This CDR3 is CASSQHWTGGSRGGYTF. For the CDR3, the DNA is TGTGCCAGCAGCCAACATTGGACAGGAGGGTCTAGAGGTGGCTACACCTTC. Full variable domain (rest looked up from reference TRBV2 and TRBJ1-2): EPEVTQTPSHQVTQMGQEVILRCVPISNHLYFYWYRQILGQKVEFLVSFYNNEISEKSEIFDDQFSVERPDGSNFTLKIRSTKLEDSAMYFCASSQHWTGGSRGGYTFGSGTRLTVV.